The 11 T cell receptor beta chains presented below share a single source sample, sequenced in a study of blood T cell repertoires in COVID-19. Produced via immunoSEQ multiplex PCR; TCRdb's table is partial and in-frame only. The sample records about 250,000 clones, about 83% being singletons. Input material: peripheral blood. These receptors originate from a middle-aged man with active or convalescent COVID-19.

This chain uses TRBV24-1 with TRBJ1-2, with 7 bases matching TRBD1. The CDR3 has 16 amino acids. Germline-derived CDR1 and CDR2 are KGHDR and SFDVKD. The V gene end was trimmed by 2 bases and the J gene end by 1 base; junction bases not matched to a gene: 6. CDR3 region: CATSDSLTGLNYGYTF. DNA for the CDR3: TGTGCCACCAGTGATTCCCTGACAGGGCTTAACTATGGCTACACCTTC.

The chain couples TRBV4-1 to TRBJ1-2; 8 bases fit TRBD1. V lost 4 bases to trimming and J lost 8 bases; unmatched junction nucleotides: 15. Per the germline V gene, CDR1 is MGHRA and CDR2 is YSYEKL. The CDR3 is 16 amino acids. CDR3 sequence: CASSRLRDRKVGGYTF. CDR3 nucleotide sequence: TGCGCCAGCAGCCGCCTCAGGGACAGGAAGGTGGGGGGCTACACCTTC.

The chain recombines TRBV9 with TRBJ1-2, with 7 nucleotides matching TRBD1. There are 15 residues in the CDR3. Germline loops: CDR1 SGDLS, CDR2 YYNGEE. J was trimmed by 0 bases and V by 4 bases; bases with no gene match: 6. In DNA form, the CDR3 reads TGTGCCAGCAGCACCTGGGACAGAGCTAACTATGGCTACACCTTC. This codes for CASSTWDRANYGYTF.

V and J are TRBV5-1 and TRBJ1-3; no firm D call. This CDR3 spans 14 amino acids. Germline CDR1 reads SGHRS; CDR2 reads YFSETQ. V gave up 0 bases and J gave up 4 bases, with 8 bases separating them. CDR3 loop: CASSLERGGNTIYF. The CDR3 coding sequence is TGCGCCAGCAGCTTGGAACGAGGGGGAAACACCATATATTTT.

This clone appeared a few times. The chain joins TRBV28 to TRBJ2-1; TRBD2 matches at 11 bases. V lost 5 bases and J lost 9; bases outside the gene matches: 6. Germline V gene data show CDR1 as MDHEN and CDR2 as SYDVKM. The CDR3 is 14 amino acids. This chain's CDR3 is CASSRTSGSGEQFF. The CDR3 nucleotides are TGTGCCAGCAGTCGTACTAGCGGGAGTGGTGAGCAGTTCTTC.

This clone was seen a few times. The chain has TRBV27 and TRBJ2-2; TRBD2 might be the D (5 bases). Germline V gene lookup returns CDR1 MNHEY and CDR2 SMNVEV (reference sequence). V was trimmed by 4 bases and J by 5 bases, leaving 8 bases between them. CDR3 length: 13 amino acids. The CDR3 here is CASSWVATGELFF. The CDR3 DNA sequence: TGTGCCAGCAGTTGGGTAGCGACCGGGGAGCTGTTTTTT.

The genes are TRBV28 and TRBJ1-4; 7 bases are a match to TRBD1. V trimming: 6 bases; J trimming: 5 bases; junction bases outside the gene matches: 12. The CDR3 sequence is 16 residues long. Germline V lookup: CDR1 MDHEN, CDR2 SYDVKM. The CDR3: CASSPQVAGQNEKLFF. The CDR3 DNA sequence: TGTGCCAGCAGCCCCCAGGTAGCGGGACAGAATGAAAAACTGTTTTTT.

DNA for the CDR3: TGTGCCAGCAGTGATCCCCTTAACTATGGCTACACCTTC. This codes for CASSDPLNYGYTF. The chain uses TRBV25-1 and TRBJ1-2, with unresolved D. The CDR3 extends over 13 amino acids. V lost 3 bases, J lost 1 base, and 6 bases lay in between. Germline CDR1 MGHDK, CDR2 SYGVNS.

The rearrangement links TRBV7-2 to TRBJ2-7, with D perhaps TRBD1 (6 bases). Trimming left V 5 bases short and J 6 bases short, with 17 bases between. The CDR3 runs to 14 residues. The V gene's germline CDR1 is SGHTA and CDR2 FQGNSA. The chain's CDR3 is CASSPTAQGREQYF. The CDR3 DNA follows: TGTGCCAGCAGCCCCACCGCACAGGGACGCGAGCAGTACTTC.

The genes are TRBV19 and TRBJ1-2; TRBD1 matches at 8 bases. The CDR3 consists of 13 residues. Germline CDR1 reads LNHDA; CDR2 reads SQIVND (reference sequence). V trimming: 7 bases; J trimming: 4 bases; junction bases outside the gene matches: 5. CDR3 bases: TGTGCCAGTAAGGACAGGGACACCTATGGCTACACCTTC. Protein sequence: CASKDRDTYGYTF.

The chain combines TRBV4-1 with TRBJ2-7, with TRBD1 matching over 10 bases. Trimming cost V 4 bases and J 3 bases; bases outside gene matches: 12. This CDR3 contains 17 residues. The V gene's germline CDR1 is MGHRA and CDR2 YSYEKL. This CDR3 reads CASSPRGGGQGIYEQYF. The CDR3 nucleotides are TGCGCCAGCAGCCCTCGAGGAGGGGGACAGGGGATCTACGAGCAGTACTTC.